This passage covers 18 T cell receptor beta chains from one sample sequenced in a study of PD-L1 blockade in urothelial cancer. Clones were sequenced by immunoSEQ multiplex PCR, and TCRdb holds only the in-frame ones, with some missing. Of around 68,000 clones listed, 75% to 90% are singletons. The time point was: pretreatment peripheral blood. The sample was PBMCs, taken around atezolizumab (anti-PD-L1) treatment. Receptor source: a man between 65 and 79 years old with urothelial cancer.

The genes are TRBV2 and TRBJ1-5; 7 positions agree with TRBD1. Germline CDR1 reads SNHLY; CDR2 reads FYNNEI. V lost 9 bases and J lost 5; bases outside the gene matches: 10. This CDR3 is 14 amino acids long. The CDR3 DNA reads TGTGCCAGTCAGAGGGGGCAGCGGGATCAGCCCCAGCATTTT. Translation gives CASQRGQRDQPQHF.

CDR3 coding DNA: TGTGCCAGCAGTGAAGGGGCAGGGGGTAACGAGCAGTACTTC. This sequence encodes CASSEGAGGNEQYF. The gene calls are TRBV25-1 and TRBJ2-7, with 7 bases matching TRBD1. Germline trimming cut 2 bases from V and 5 bases from J; bases unmatched to any gene: 6. Germline V gives CDR1 MGHDK, CDR2 SYGVNS. This CDR3 is 14 amino acids long.

This chain connects TRBV4-1 to TRBJ2-7; 9 bases are shared with TRBD2. The CDR3 extends over 14 amino acids. From germline, CDR1 is MGHRA and CDR2 YSYEKL. V was pared by 3 bases and J by 9 bases, with 9 bases of the junction left unmatched. The CDR3 region has the DNA TGCGCCAGCAGCCATGGGGAGCGGGAGGTATGGCAGTACTTC. As protein: CASSHGEREVWQYF.

This sequence joins TRBV29-1 and TRBJ1-3, with D unresolved. The CDR3 has 12 residues. Germline-derived CDR1 and CDR2 are SQVTM and ANQGSEA. V shed 0 bases and J shed 3 bases, with 3 bases lying between them. The CDR3, as DNA: TGCAGCGTTGAAGATAGTGGAAACACCATATATTTT. It encodes CSVEDSGNTIYF.

The V gene is TRBV5-4, the J gene TRBJ2-1; 16 bases agree with TRBD2. With 4 bases clipped from V and 2 bases from J, the junction kept 6 bases outside the gene matches. The germline gives CDR1 SGHNT, CDR2 YYREEE (reference sequence). This CDR3 region has 18 residues. CDR3 amino acids: CASSASGTSGRAYNEQFF. CDR3 sequence (DNA): TGTGCCAGCAGCGCATCCGGGACTAGCGGGAGGGCCTACAATGAGCAGTTCTTC.

The gene calls are TRBV29-1 and TRBJ2-7; D is possibly TRBD2 (6 bases). The CDR3 totals 13 residues. From germline, CDR1 is SQVTM and CDR2 ANQGSEA. V lost 4 bases and J 5 bases, leaving 15 bases between the germline ends. Written as DNA, the CDR3 is TGCAGCGTTGGGGAGGAAAACGTCCACGAGCAGTACTTC. Protein: CSVGEENVHEQYF.

The chain combines TRBV2 with TRBJ2-7; 8 nucleotides line up with TRBD1. With V trimmed by 7 bases and J by 3 bases, 8 bases remained unmatched. The length of the CDR3 is 14 residues. Germline V lookup: CDR1 SNHLY, CDR2 FYNNEI. The CDR3 DNA reads TGTGCCAGCAAACGGACAGGGCCAAACTACGAGCAGTACTTC. Amino acids: CASKRTGPNYEQYF.

V and J are TRBV2 and TRBJ1-5; 8 nucleotides align to TRBD1. CDR3 length equals 15 residues. Germline CDR1 reads SNHLY; CDR2 reads FYNNEI. The ends lost 1 base at V and 4 bases at J; junction bases unmatched: 3. The CDR3 nucleotides are TGTGCCAGCAGTGAAGGACAGGGGTGGAATCAGCCCCAGCATTTT. Its protein product is CASSEGQGWNQPQHF.

This chain joins TRBV4-2 and TRBJ2-7, with a tentative D call TRBD1 (5 bases). V lost 1 base and J lost 2, with 15 bases in between. The germline V gene has CDR1 LGHNA and CDR2 YNFKEQ. CDR3 length: 16 residues. The CDR3 reads CASSQARAFEAYEQYF. The CDR3 nucleotides are TGTGCCAGCAGCCAAGCCAGGGCCTTTGAAGCCTACGAGCAGTACTTC.

The sample holds a few counts of this clone. The chain couples TRBV9 to TRBJ2-1; 8 positions match TRBD2. The CDR3 extends over 14 amino acids. CDR1 is SGDLS, CDR2 YYNGEE, per germline. The V and J ends lost 0 bases and 9 bases, in that order; junction bases with no gene match: 5. CDR3 sequence reads: CASSVVAGRVEQFF. In DNA, the CDR3 is TGTGCCAGCAGCGTAGTAGCGGGACGGGTTGAGCAGTTCTTC.

V is TRBV7-2 and J is TRBJ1-1; D not certain. V shed 3 bases and J shed 1 base, with 12 bases lying between them. The CDR3 length is 15 residues. Germline lookup yields CDR1 SGHTA and CDR2 FQGNSA. The CDR3 nucleotides read TGTGCCAGCAGCTTCGGGAGGAGTTCGAACACTGAAGCTTTCTTT. It yields the protein CASSFGRSSNTEAFF.

V usage is TRBV19 and J usage is TRBJ1-2, with D possibly matching TRBD1 (6 bases). The CDR3 has 17 amino acids. The germline V gene encodes CDR1 LNHDA and CDR2 SQIVND (reference sequence). V lost 6 bases and J lost 0, with 20 bases in between. The CDR3 loop reads CASRDLRDNHTNYGYTF. Here the CDR3 DNA reads TGTGCCAGTAGGGATCTCCGGGACAACCATACTAACTATGGCTACACCTTC.

As DNA, the CDR3 is TGTGCCAGCAGCCCGGGACAGGGTGGTGATGGCTACACCTTC. Amino acid sequence: CASSPGQGGDGYTF. The gene calls are TRBV5-4 and TRBJ1-2, with 9 bases matching TRBD1. Germline values: CDR1 SGHNT, CDR2 YYREEE (reference sequence). The junction had 7 bases not matched to a gene; V was cut back by 4 bases and J by 6 bases. This CDR3 is built from 14 residues. Complete variable domain (other parts from reference TRBV5-4 and TRBJ1-2): ETGVTQSPTHLIKTRGQQVTLRCSSQSGHNTVSWYQQALGQGPQFIFQYYREEENGRGNFPPRFSGLQFPNYSSELNVNALELDDSALYLCASSPGQGGDGYTFGSGTRLTVV.

This CDR3 reads CASTQRSLAGAHSYEQYF. The CDR3 bases are TGTGCCAGCACTCAACGGAGCCTAGCGGGAGCCCATTCCTACGAGCAGTACTTC. The rearrangement uses TRBV27 and TRBJ2-7; 10 bases fit TRBD2. The CDR3 length is 18 residues. Germline loops: CDR1 MNHEY, CDR2 SMNVEV (reference sequence). With V trimmed by 7 bases and J by 1 base, 16 bases remained unmatched.

This sequence joins TRBV7-2 and TRBJ2-6; D unclear. The CDR3 contains 14 residues. CDR1 and CDR2 (germline): SGHTA, FQGNSA. V was pared by 5 bases and J by 3 bases, with 8 bases between. In nucleotides, the CDR3 is TGTGCCAGCAGCCAACGAGGTGGGGCCAACGTCCTGACTTTC. Translated, it gives CASSQRGGANVLTF.

For the CDR3, the DNA is TGTGCCAGCAGCTTGGGGGACAGGGCTCCCGGGGAGCTGTTTTTT. Residues: CASSLGDRAPGELFF. This chain links TRBV5-4 with TRBJ2-2; 9 nucleotides match TRBD1. This CDR3 has 15 residues. The germline gives CDR1 SGHNT, CDR2 YYREEE (reference sequence). V lost 0 bases and J lost 6; bases outside the gene matches: 3.

The chain links TRBV27 to TRBJ2-5; no clear D gene. Between the trimmed V and J ends, which lost 6 bases and 1 base, there was a span of 6 bases. CDR1 is MNHEY and CDR2 is SMNVEV in the germline V gene (reference sequence). This CDR3 has 12 amino acids. CDR3 bases: TGTGCCAGCAGCCAGGCCCAAGAGACCCAGTACTTC. Translation gives CASSQAQETQYF.

This clone was detected only a few times. This chain uses TRBV28 with TRBJ1-2; D is ambiguous. The V and J ends lost 2 bases and 12 bases respectively, with 16 bases between them. The CDR3 consists of 13 residues. Germline V gives CDR1 MDHEN, CDR2 SYDVKM. The CDR3, as DNA: TGTGCCAGCAGTTTAGGCGGGAGTAAAGTAAACACCTTC. Translated: CASSLGGSKVNTF.